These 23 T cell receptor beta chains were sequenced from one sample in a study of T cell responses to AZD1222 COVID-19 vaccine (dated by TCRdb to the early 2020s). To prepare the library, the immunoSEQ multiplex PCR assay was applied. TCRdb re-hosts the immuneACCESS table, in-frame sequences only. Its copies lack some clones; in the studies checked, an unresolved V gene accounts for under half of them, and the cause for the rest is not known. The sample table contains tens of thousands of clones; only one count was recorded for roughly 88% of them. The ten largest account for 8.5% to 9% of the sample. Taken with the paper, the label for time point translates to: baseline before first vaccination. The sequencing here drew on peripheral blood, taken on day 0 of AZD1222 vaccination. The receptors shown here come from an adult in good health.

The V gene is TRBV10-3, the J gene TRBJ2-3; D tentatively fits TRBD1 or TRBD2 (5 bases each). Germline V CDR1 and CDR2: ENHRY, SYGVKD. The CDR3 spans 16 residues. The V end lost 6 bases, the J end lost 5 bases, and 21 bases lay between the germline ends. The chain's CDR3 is CAISATGREGGDTQYF. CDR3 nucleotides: TGTGCCATCAGCGCTACGGGACGCGAAGGTGGAGATACGCAGTATTTT.

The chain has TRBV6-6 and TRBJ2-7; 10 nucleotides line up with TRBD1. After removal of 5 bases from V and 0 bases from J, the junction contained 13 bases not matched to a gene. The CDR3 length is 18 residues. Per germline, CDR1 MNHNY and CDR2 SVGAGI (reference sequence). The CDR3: CASSLLPSGQGSSYEQYF. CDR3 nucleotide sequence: TGTGCCAGCAGTCTTCTTCCCTCGGGACAGGGGAGCTCCTACGAGCAGTACTTC.

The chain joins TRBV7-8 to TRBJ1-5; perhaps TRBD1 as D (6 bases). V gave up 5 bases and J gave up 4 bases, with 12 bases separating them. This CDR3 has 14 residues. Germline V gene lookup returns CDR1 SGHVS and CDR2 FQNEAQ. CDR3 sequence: CASSEQGRNQPQHF. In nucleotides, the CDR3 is TGTGCCAGCAGCGAACAGGGAAGGAATCAGCCCCAGCATTTT.

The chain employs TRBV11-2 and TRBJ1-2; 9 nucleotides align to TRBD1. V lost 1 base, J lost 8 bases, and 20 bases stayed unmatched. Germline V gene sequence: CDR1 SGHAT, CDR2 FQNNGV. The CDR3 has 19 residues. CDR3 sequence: CASSLVPGQGPKFPYGYTF. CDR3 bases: TGTGCCAGCAGCTTAGTTCCGGGACAGGGACCTAAATTTCCCTACGGCTACACCTTC.

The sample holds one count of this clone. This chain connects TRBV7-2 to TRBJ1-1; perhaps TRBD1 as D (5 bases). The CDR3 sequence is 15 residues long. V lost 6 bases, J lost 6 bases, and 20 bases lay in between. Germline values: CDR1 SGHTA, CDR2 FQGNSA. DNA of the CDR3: TGTGCCAGCAGTCCGCAGGGCGAGATAGGCGCTGAAGCTTTCTTT. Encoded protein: CASSPQGEIGAEAFF.

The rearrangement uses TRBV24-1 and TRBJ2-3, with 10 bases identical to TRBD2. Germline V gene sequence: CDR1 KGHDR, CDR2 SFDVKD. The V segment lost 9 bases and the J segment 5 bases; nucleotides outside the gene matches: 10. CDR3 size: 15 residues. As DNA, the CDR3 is TGTGCCACCGGGAGGAGCGGGAGGGCCATAGATACGCAGTATTTT. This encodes CATGRSGRAIDTQYF.

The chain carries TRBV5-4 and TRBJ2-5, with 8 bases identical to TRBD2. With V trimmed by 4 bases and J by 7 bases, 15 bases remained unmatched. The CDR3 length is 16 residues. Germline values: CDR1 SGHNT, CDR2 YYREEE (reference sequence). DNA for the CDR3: TGTGCCAGCAGCATGGGCTCACTAGCGGACCGGGGGACCCAGTACTTC. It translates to CASSMGSLADRGTQYF.

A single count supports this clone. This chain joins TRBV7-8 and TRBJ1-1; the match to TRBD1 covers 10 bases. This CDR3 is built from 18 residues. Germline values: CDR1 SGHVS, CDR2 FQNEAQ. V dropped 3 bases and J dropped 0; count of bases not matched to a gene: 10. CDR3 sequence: CASSFGTGVGLLNTEAFF. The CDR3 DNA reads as TGTGCCAGCAGCTTCGGGACAGGGGTCGGGTTGCTGAACACTGAAGCTTTCTTT.

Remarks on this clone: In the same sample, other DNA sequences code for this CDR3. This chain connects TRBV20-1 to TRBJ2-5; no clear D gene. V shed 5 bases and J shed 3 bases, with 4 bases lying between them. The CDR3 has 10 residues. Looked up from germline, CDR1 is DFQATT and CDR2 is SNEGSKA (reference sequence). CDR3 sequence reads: CSAGEETQYF. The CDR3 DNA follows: TGCAGTGCTGGTGAAGAGACCCAGTACTTC.

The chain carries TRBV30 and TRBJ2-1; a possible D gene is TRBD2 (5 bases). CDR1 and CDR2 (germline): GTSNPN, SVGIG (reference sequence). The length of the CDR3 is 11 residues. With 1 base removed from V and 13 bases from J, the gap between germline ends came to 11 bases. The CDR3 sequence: CAWSGSALQFF. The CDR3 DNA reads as TGTGCCTGGAGTGGTAGCGCCCTTCAGTTCTTC.

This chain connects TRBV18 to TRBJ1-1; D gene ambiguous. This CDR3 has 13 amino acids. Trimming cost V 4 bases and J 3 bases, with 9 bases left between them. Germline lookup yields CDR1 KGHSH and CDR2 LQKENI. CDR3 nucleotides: TGTGCCAGCTCACAGGGTTTGGACACTGAAGCTTTCTTT. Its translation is CASSQGLDTEAFF. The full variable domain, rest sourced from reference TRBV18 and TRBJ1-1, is NAGVMQNPRHLVRRRGQEARLRCSPMKGHSHVYWYRQLPEEGLKFMVYLQKENIIDESGMPKERFSAEFPKEGPSILRIQQVVRGDSAAYFCASSQGLDTEAFFGQGTRLTVV.

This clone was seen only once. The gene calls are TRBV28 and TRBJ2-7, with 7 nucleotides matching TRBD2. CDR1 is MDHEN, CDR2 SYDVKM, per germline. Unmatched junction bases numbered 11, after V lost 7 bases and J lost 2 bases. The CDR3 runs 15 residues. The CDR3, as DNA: TGTGCCAGCAAGACAAGCGGGAAACGGACCTACGAGCAGTACTTC. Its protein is CASKTSGKRTYEQYF.

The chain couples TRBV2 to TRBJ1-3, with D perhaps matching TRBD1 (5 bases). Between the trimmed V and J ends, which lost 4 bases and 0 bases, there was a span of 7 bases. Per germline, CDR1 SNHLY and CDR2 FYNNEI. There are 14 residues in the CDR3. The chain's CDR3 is CASSGQGSGNTIYF. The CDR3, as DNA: TGTGCCAGCAGTGGCCAGGGCTCTGGAAACACCATATATTTT. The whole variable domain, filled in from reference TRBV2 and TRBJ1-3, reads EPEVTQTPSHQVTQMGQEVILRCVPISNHLYFYWYRQILGQKVEFLVSFYNNEISEKSEIFDDQFSVERPDGSNFTLKIRSTKLEDSAMYFCASSGQGSGNTIYFGEGSWLTVV.

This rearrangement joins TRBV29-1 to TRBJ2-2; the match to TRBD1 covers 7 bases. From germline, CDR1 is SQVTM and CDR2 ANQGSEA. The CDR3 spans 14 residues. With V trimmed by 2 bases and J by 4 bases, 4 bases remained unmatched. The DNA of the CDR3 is TGCAGCGTTGAAAAGGGGGCGGGCACCGGGGAGCTGTTTTTT. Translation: CSVEKGAGTGELFF.

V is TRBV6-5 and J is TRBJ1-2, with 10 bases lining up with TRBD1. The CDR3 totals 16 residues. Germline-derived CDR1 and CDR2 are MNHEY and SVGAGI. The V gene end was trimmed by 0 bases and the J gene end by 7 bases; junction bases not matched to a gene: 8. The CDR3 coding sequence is TGTGCCAGCAGTTACTCGTCGACAGGGGGCGCAAGTGGCTACACCTTC. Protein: CASSYSSTGGASGYTF.

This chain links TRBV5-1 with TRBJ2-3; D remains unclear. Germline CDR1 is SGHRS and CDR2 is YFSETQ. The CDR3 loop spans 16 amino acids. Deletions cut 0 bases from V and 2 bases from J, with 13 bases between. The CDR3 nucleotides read TGCGCCAGCAGCTTGGGGCTTCAAGCGCTCACAGATACGCAGTATTTT. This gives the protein CASSLGLQALTDTQYF.

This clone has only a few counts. The CDR3 nucleotides read TGTGCCAGCAGCCAGCAAGGGGGGCCTGGAAACACCATATATTTT. Translated, it gives CASSQQGGPGNTIYF. The J gene is TRBJ1-3, the V gene TRBV7-3, with a tentative D call TRBD1 (6 bases). Germline CDR1 and CDR2: SGHTA and FQGTGA. Trimming took off 5 bases at V and 2 bases at J, with 13 bases between the two ends. The CDR3 contains 15 residues.

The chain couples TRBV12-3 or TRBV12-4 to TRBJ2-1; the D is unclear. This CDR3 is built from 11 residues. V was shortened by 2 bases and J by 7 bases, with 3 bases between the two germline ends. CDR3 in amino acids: CASSLKNEQFF. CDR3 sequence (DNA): TGTGCCAGCAGTTTAAAAAATGAGCAGTTCTTC.

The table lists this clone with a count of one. CDR3 region: CASSPSKGTGNTIYF. CDR3 DNA: TGTGCCAGCTCACCATCGAAAGGGACTGGAAACACCATATATTTT. The gene calls are TRBV18 and TRBJ1-3; unclear D gene. The germline CDR1 and CDR2 sequences are KGHSH and LQKENI. CDR3 size: 15 residues. Trimming removed 2 bases from V and 2 bases from J, with 10 bases in between.

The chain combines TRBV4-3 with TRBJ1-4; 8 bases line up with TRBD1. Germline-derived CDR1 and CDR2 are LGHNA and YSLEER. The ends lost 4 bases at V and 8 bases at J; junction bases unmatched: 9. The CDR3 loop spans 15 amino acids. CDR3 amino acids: CASSPGAGQGEKLFF. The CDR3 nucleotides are TGCGCCAGCAGCCCAGGGGCCGGACAGGGAGAAAAACTGTTTTTT.

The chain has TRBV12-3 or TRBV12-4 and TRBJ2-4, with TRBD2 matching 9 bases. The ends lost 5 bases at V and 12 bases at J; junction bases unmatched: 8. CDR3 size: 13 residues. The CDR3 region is CASSILAGSAQYF. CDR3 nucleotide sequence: TGTGCCAGCAGTATTCTAGCGGGAAGTGCTCAGTACTTC.

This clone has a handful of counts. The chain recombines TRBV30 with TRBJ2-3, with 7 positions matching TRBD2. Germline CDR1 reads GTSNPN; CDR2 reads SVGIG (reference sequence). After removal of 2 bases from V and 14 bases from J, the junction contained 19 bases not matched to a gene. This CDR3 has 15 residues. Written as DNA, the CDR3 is TGTGCCTGGAGTACCCCGGGAGGAGGGAGGGCCAGATTGTATTTT. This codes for CAWSTPGGGRARLYF.

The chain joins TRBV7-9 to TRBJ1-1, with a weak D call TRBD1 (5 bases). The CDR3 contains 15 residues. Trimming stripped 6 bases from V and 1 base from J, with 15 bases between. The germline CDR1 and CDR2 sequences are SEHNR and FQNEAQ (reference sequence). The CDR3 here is CASRPRDLANTEAFF. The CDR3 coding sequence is TGTGCCAGCAGACCCAGGGATTTAGCGAACACTGAAGCTTTCTTT.